These 17 T cell receptor beta chains originate from one sample sequenced in a study of blood T cells in healthy people across ages. Together with a sample-barcoded 5' primer, a J-beta primer mix was included in a second PCR lasting roughly 6 to 12 cycles. TCRdb itself ran the 5' RACE reads through MiXCR, one entry per CDR3 protein. The sample holds about 730,000 distinct CDR3 sequences, more than 40% seen once. The sample taken for sequencing was blood. The receptors derive from a woman aged 55-69 years in good health.

The gene calls are TRBV7-2 and TRBJ1-4; TRBD1 is a possible D gene (5 bases). With 5 bases removed from V and 4 bases from J, the gap between germline ends came to 14 bases. The CDR3 extends over 15 amino acids. Germline CDR1 and CDR2: SGHTA and FQGNSA. CDR3 sequence: CASSPGGAVNEKLFF. DNA of the CDR3: TGTGCCAGCAGCCCCGGTGGGGCAGTTAATGAAAAACTGTTTTTT.

This sequence joins TRBV4-1 and TRBJ1-1; D not resolved. V was trimmed by 3 bases and J by 0 bases, leaving 5 bases between them. Germline-derived CDR1 and CDR2 are MGHRA and YSYEKL. The CDR3 sequence is 13 residues long. Here the CDR3 DNA reads TGCGCCAGCAGCCATCCACTGAACACTGAAGCTTTCTTT. It yields the protein CASSHPLNTEAFF.

CDR3 sequence reads: CASSVGQNQPQHF. The CDR3 nucleotides are TGTGCCAGCAGCGTAGGGCAAAATCAGCCCCAGCATTTT. The V gene is TRBV9, the J gene TRBJ1-5; D uncertain. Germline V gene lookup returns CDR1 SGDLS and CDR2 YYNGEE. V lost 0 bases, J lost 4 bases, and 5 bases lay in between. The CDR3 runs 13 residues.

This clonotype was recorded at least ten times. The chain carries TRBV29-1 and TRBJ2-3; possibly TRBD2 for D (7 bases). The V gene's germline CDR1 is SQVTM and CDR2 ANQGSEA. Trimming cost V 4 bases and J 0 bases, with 14 bases left between them. This CDR3 has 15 amino acids. CDR3 DNA: TGCAGCGTTGTGGTCGGGGGGCGCAGCACAGATACGCAGTATTTT. Translated: CSVVVGGRSTDTQYF.

This chain connects TRBV12-3 or TRBV12-4 to TRBJ2-1; 9 nucleotides agree with TRBD1. The V segment lost 3 bases and the J segment 15 bases; nucleotides outside the gene matches: 6. This CDR3 has 12 residues. The CDR3 DNA reads as TGTGCCAGCAGTTTGGGACAGGGCCTCGGGTTCTTC. Its protein is CASSLGQGLGFF.

This clonotype was seen only once. The rearrangement links TRBV3-1 to TRBJ2-5; D may be TRBD2 (6 bases). In germline, CDR1 is LGHDT, CDR2 YNNKEL (reference sequence). The CDR3 covers 17 residues. V lost 1 base to trimming and J lost 6 bases, with 21 bases between them. CDR3: CASSQVIGTGERKTQYF. In DNA form, the CDR3 reads TGTGCCAGCAGCCAAGTCATTGGAACGGGAGAGAGGAAGACCCAGTACTTC.

The chain combines TRBV29-1 with TRBJ2-5; tentatively, D is TRBD1 (6 bases). There are 12 residues in the CDR3. V dropped 4 bases and J dropped 11 bases, with 17 bases sitting between them. Germline CDR1 reads SQVTM; CDR2 reads ANQGSEA. CDR3 nucleotide sequence: TGCAGCGTTGGACAGGCGGACAATGAGCAGTACTTC. Amino acids: CSVGQADNEQYF.

This clonotype was picked up a small number of times. This chain uses TRBV29-1 with TRBJ1-2; 9 nucleotides align to TRBD1. This CDR3 is built from 14 residues. V lost 6 bases and J lost 6; bases outside the gene matches: 11. CDR1 is SQVTM, CDR2 ANQGSEA, per germline. The CDR3 DNA is TGCAGCGTCTCCCTCGGGACAGGGAACCATGGCTACACCTTC. Its translation: CSVSLGTGNHGYTF.

The gene calls are TRBV6-5 and TRBJ2-5, with 16 bases aligning to TRBD2. Trimming took 2 bases from V and 5 from J; bases not matched to a gene: 8. This CDR3 is 18 amino acids long. The germline V gene has CDR1 MNHEY and CDR2 SVGAGI. This CDR3 is CASSYAGTSGGARETQYF. DNA for the CDR3: TGTGCCAGCAGTTACGCCGGGACTAGCGGGGGGGCCAGGGAGACCCAGTACTTC.

The chain couples TRBV29-1 to TRBJ2-1; 8 bases match TRBD2. The V gene end was trimmed by 6 bases and the J gene end by 11 bases; junction bases not matched to a gene: 15. This CDR3 is built from 14 residues. Germline values: CDR1 SQVTM, CDR2 ANQGSEA. CDR3 residues: CSVHRAGARSQQFF. CDR3 DNA sequence: TGCAGCGTCCACCGAGCGGGAGCGCGATCTCAGCAGTTCTTC.

V is TRBV3-1 and J is TRBJ2-7; 7 bases are a match to TRBD1. Losses at the gene ends were 0 bases for V and 5 bases for J; bases not matched to a gene: 4. The CDR3 length is 14 residues. CDR1 is LGHDT and CDR2 is YNNKEL in the germline V gene (reference sequence). In nucleotides, the CDR3 is TGTGCCAGCAGCCAAGACCGACAGGGCCACGAGCAGTACTTC. The encoded protein is CASSQDRQGHEQYF.

V gene TRBV12-5 combines with J gene TRBJ2-7; D uncertain. The CDR3 runs 12 residues. V was trimmed by 3 bases and J by 7 bases, leaving 10 bases between them. CDR1 and CDR2 (germline): LGHNT, FRNRAP. CDR3: CASGFHWKEQYF. CDR3 DNA: TGTGCTAGTGGTTTCCACTGGAAAGAGCAGTACTTC.

The chain employs TRBV11-2 and TRBJ2-7; D is unresolved. V was shortened by 2 bases and J by 5 bases, with 4 bases between the two germline ends. The CDR3 runs 11 residues. The germline CDR1 and CDR2 sequences are SGHAT and FQNNGV. CDR3 sequence reads: CASSLQNEQYF. The CDR3 DNA reads as TGTGCCAGCAGCTTACAAAACGAGCAGTACTTC.

This clonotype was seen a few times. The CDR3 is CAVTGTGPYEQYF. CDR3 sequence (DNA): TGTGCCGTAACCGGGACAGGACCCTACGAGCAGTACTTC. V and J are TRBV28 and TRBJ2-7; 8 positions match TRBD1. V trimming: 11 bases; J trimming: 2 bases; junction bases outside the gene matches: 8. The CDR3 runs 13 residues. Germline CDR1 reads MDHEN; CDR2 reads SYDVKM.

The J gene is TRBJ1-2, the V gene TRBV28; 7 bases align to TRBD1. With 6 bases clipped from V and 5 bases from J, the junction kept 9 bases outside the gene matches. The CDR3 totals 14 residues. Germline CDR1 reads MDHEN; CDR2 reads SYDVKM. The CDR3 sequence: CASSSGGYGYGYTF. CDR3 DNA sequence: TGTGCCAGCAGCTCAGGGGGGTACGGATATGGCTACACCTTC.

In its sample, this clonotype was seen a few times. The chain couples TRBV12-3 or TRBV12-4 to TRBJ2-2, with 8 bases matching TRBD2. This CDR3 contains 16 residues. The V and J ends lost 5 bases and 4 bases, in that order; junction bases with no gene match: 9. The CDR3 DNA reads TGTGCCAGCAGTCCCCAGCGGGGGCTACTCACCGGGGAGCTGTTTTTT. This gives the protein CASSPQRGLLTGELFF.

This clonotype was observed a few times. This CDR3 reads CASSFKDRSTDTQYF. The DNA for the CDR3 is TGTGCCAGCAGTTTTAAGGACAGGAGCACAGATACGCAGTATTTT. J is TRBJ2-3 and V is TRBV27; TRBD1 matches 7 bases. The CDR3 loop spans 15 amino acids. The germline V gene has CDR1 MNHEY and CDR2 SMNVEV (reference sequence). Unmatched junction bases numbered 3, after V lost 3 bases and J lost 0 bases.